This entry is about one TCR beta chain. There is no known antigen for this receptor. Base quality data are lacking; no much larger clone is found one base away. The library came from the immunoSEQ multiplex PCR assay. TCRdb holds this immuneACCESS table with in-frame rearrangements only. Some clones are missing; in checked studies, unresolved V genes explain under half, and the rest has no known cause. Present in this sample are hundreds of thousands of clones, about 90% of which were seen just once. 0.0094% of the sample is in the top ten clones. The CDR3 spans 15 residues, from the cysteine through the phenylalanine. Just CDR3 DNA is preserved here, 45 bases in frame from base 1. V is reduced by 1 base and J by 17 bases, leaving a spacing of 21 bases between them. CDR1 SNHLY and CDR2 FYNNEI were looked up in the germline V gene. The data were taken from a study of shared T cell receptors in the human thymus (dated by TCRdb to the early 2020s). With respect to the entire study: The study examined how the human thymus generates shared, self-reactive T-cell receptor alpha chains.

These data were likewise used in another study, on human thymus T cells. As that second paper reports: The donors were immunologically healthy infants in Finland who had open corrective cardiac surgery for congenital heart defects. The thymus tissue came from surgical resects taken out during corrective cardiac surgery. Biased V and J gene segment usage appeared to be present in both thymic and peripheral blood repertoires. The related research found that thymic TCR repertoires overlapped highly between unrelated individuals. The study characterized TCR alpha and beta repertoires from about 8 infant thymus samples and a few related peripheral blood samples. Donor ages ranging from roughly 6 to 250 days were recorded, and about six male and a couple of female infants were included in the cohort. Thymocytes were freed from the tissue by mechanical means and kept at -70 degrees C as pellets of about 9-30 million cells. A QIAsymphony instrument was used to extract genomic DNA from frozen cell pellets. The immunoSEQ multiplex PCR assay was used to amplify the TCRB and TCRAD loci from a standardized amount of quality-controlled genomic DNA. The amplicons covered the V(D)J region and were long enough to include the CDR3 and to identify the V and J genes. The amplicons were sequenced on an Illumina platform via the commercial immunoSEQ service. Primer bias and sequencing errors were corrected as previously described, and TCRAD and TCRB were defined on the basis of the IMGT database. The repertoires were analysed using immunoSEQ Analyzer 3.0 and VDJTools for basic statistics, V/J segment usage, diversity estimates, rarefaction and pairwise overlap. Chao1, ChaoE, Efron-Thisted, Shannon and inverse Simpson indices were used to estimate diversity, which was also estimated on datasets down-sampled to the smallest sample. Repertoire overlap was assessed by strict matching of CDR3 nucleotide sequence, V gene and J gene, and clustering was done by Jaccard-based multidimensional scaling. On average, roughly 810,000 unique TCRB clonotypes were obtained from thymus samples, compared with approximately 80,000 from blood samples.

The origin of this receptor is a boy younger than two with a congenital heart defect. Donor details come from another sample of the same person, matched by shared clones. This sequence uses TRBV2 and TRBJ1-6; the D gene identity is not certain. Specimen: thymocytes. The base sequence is TGTGCCAGCAGTGAAGGGTCCGACCGAAGGCGGAAGGTCCACTTT. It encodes CASSEGSDRRRKVHF. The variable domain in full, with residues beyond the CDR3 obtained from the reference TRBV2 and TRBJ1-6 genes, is EPEVTQTPSHQVTQMGQEVILRCVPISNHLYFYWYRQILGQKVEFLVSFYNNEISEKSEIFDDQFSVERPDGSNFTLKIRSTKLEDSAMYFCASSEGSDRRRKVHFGNGTRLTVT.